This paragraph covers one TCR beta chain sequence. Original processing methods: Estimates of nucleated cell counts were drawn from the amplification of reference gene primers. Profiled with immunoSEQ multiplex PCR; TCRdb holds only in-frame clones, not every one. V, J and clone size are those of that table, while D and trimming were read from the DNA. The sample contains about 240,000 clones, about four fifths of which appear only once. This sample is drawn from a study of blood T cell repertoires in COVID-19. Background on the study: The samples span acute and convalescent COVID-19 from the United States, Italy and Spain.

Germline CDR1 is DFQATT and CDR2 is SNEGSKA (reference sequence). Trimming left V 5 bases short and J 3 bases short, with 8 bases between. The CDR3 loop spans 11 amino acids. The sample consisted of peripheral blood. The chain combines TRBV20-1 with TRBJ2-7, with a tentative D call TRBD2 (5 bases). This TCR was recovered from a woman in her 70s with acute or convalescent COVID-19. The CDR3 DNA reads as TGCAGTGCTGGGGAGTACTACGAGCAGTACTTC. Residues: CSAGEYYEQYF.